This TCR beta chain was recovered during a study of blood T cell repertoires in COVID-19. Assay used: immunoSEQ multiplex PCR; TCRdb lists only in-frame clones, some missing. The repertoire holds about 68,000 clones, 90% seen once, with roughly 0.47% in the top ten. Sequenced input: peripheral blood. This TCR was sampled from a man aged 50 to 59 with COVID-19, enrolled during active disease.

CDR3 sequence reads: CASTSGAASGANVLTF. CDR3 bases: TGTGCCAGTACATCAGGGGCAGCCTCTGGGGCCAACGTCCTGACTTTC. The chain links TRBV19 to TRBJ2-6; TRBD1 might be the D (6 bases). Trimming pared 7 bases from V and 0 bases from J, leaving 13 bases between. Germline loops: CDR1 LNHDA, CDR2 SQIVND (reference sequence). CDR3 size: 16 residues.